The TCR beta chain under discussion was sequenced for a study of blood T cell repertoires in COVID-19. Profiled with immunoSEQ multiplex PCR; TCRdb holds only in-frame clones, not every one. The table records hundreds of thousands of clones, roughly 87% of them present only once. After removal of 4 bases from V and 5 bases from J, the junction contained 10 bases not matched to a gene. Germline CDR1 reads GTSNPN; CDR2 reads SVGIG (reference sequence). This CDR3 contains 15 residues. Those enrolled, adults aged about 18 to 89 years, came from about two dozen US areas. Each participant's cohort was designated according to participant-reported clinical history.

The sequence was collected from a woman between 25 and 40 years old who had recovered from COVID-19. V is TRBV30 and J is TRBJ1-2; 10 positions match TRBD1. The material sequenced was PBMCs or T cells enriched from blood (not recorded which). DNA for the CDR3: TGTGCCTGGAACCCCGGGACAGGGGTTGAGTATGGCTACACCTTC. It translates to CAWNPGTGVEYGYTF.